The sequence of this TCR beta chain was determined in a study of blood T cell repertoires in COVID-19. About the research overall: T cells, B-cell-depleted T cells, or PBMCs provided the cDNA or gDNA that served as material.

Methods used by the authors: Amplifying reference gene primers gave estimates of nucleated cell counts. The assay was immunoSEQ multiplex PCR, and TCRdb's table has in-frame clones only and misses some. V and J calls and clone size are copied from that table; D and trimming were computed from the DNA. The sample carries approximately 490,000 clones, roughly nine tenths recorded once. V lost 6 bases to trimming and J lost 6 bases; unmatched junction nucleotides: 5. This CDR3 spans 14 amino acids. Germline V lookup: CDR1 WSHSY, CDR2 SAAADI. Self-reported history from a screening survey and questionnaire set each donor's cohort.

This clonotype was sampled from a woman in her fifties or sixties who had recovered from COVID-19. V is TRBV10-2 and J is TRBJ1-5, with 10 bases fitting TRBD1. Material: PBMCs or T cells enriched from blood (not recorded which). CDR3 amino acids: CASRPGQGIQPQHF. In DNA form, the CDR3 reads TGCGCCAGCAGACCGGGACAGGGGATTCAGCCCCAGCATTTT.